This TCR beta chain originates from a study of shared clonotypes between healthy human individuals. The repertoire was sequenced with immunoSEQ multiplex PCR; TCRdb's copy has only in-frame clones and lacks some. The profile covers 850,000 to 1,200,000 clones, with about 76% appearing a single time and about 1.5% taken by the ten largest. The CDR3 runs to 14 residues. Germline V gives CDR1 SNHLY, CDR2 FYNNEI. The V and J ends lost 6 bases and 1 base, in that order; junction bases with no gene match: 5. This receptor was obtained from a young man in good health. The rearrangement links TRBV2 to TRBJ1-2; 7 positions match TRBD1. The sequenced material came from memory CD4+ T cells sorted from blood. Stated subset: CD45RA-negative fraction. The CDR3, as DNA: TGTGCCAGCAGGACAGGGAGGGGTAACTATGGCTACACCTTC. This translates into CASRTGRGNYGYTF.